This TCR beta chain came from a study of T cell responses to AZD1222 COVID-19 vaccine. Profiled with immunoSEQ multiplex PCR; TCRdb holds only in-frame clones, not every one. Of roughly 97,000 clones in the sample, roughly nine tenths are singletons; the top ten hold around 3.3%. CDR3 size: 15 residues. CDR1 and CDR2 from the germline V gene are MDHEN and SYDVKM. Trimming took 2 bases from V and 7 from J; bases not matched to a gene: 6. This clone occurred once. The chain links TRBV28 to TRBJ2-1; TRBD1 agrees at 9 bases. The input for sequencing was peripheral blood, taken 28 days after the second dose of the MenACWY control vaccine. The receptor's source is an adult who received the MenACWY meningococcal vaccine as a control. The CDR3, as DNA: TGTGCCAGCAGTTTACAACAGGGGGCTCCTAATGAGCAGTTCTTC. This sequence encodes CASSLQQGAPNEQFF.